One and the same sample provided the 26 T cell receptor beta chains below, sequenced in a study of T-cell reconstitution after alpha-beta-depleted transplantation in children. Using unique molecular identifiers, the investigators prepared the TCRbeta library. TCRdb ran MiXCR on the PCR reads and lists one entry per CDR3 protein. The sample holds about 230,000 distinct CDR3 sequences, about 9.6% seen once. Material: PBMCs from the stem cell graft donor, obtained from the stem cell graft. These receptors all come from a human donor who donated a stem cell graft to a child with SCID.

This clonotype was observed a handful of times. A much larger clone differs from this one at a single base, so this may be a read error. V and J are TRBV5-1 and TRBJ2-5; D is possibly TRBD1 (6 bases). Germline V CDR1 and CDR2: SGHRS, YFSETQ. Trimming stripped 0 bases from V and 2 bases from J, with 8 bases between. The CDR3 has 14 residues. CDR3: CASSLEDSQETQYF. The CDR3 DNA reads as TGCGCCAGCAGCTTGGAGGACAGTCAAGAGACCCAGTACTTC.

This clonotype occurred many times. V usage is TRBV20-1 and J usage is TRBJ1-1; TRBD1 might be the D (5 bases). Germline-derived CDR1 and CDR2 are DFQATT and SNEGSKA (reference sequence). The CDR3 runs to 15 residues. The V end was cut by 1 base, the J end by 4 bases, with 16 bases between. CDR3 nucleotide sequence: TGCAGTGCTAGAGTTGGAGGGGCATGGAGCACTGAAGCTTTCTTT. Its protein product is CSARVGGAWSTEAFF.

This clonotype was seen many times. The J gene is TRBJ2-3, the V gene TRBV5-1; a weak D match, TRBD1 (5 bases). The CDR3 extends over 16 amino acids. Trimming removed 0 bases from V and 2 bases from J, with 13 bases in between. CDR1 SGHRS and CDR2 YFSETQ come from the germline V gene. This chain's CDR3 is CASSLDVGVSTDTQYF. The DNA for the CDR3 is TGCGCCAGCAGCTTGGATGTAGGGGTTTCCACAGATACGCAGTATTTT. Full variable domain (missing parts from reference TRBV5-1 and TRBJ2-3): KAGVTQTPRYLIKTRGQQVTLSCSPISGHRSVSWYQQTPGQGLQFLFEYFSETQRNKGNFPGRFSGRQFSNSRSEMNVSTLELGDSALYLCASSLDVGVSTDTQYFGPGTRLTVL.

This clonotype came up a few times. The V call is TRBV4-1, the J call TRBJ1-4, with no clear D. The V end lost 0 bases, the J end lost 8 bases, and 7 bases lay between the germline ends. The CDR3 runs 13 residues. Germline assignment: CDR1 MGHRA and CDR2 YSYEKL. The CDR3 nucleotides read TGCGCCAGCAGCCAAGAGGAAGCAGAAAAACTGTTTTTT. It encodes CASSQEEAEKLFF.

This clonotype was observed many times. The CDR3 loop is CSARPTGRETQYF. The CDR3, as DNA: TGCAGTGCTAGGCCCACGGGGCGGGAGACCCAGTACTTC. The chain couples TRBV20-1 to TRBJ2-5; either TRBD1 or TRBD2 may supply D (5 bases each). The V end was cut by 3 bases, the J end by 5 bases, with 13 bases between. CDR1 is DFQATT and CDR2 is SNEGSKA in the germline V gene (reference sequence). This CDR3 is 13 amino acids long.

The V call is TRBV20-1, the J call TRBJ1-1; D gene ambiguous. V was clipped by 0 bases and J by 0 bases, with 11 bases between them. The CDR3 extends over 15 amino acids. CDR1 DFQATT and CDR2 SNEGSKA come from the germline V gene (reference sequence). The CDR3 sequence: CSARDEGTMNTEAFF. DNA for the CDR3: TGCAGTGCTAGAGATGAAGGCACCATGAACACTGAAGCTTTCTTT.

This clonotype was recorded at least ten times. The chain carries TRBV20-1 and TRBJ2-5, with a tentative D call TRBD1 (5 bases). Trimming removed 0 bases at V and 5 bases at J, with 19 bases between. CDR1 and CDR2 from the germline V gene are DFQATT and SNEGSKA (reference sequence). The CDR3 extends over 16 amino acids. The CDR3, as DNA: TGCAGTGCTAGAGATTATCTGAGTGAGGCAGGGGAGACCCAGTACTTC. This gives the protein CSARDYLSEAGETQYF.

The sample holds many counts of this clonotype. The chain recombines TRBV6-5 with TRBJ2-3, with 10 nucleotides matching TRBD1. Germline V gene lookup returns CDR1 MNHEY and CDR2 SVGAGI. Trimming took 5 bases from V and 6 from J; bases not matched to a gene: 11. The CDR3 runs 16 residues. CDR3 amino acids: CASSRAGTGVSDTQYF. The CDR3, as DNA: TGTGCCAGCAGTCGCGCCGGGACAGGGGTCTCGGATACGCAGTATTTT.

This clonotype was observed at least ten times. The chain has TRBV5-1 and TRBJ1-1; 7 bases line up with TRBD1. The CDR3 contains 16 residues. CDR1 SGHRS and CDR2 YFSETQ come from the germline V gene. Losses at the gene ends were 4 bases for V and 1 base for J; bases not matched to a gene: 10. Here the CDR3 DNA reads TGCGCCAGCAGCCGGCTAGACAGGGCACAGAACACTGAAGCTTTCTTT. This sequence encodes CASSRLDRAQNTEAFF.

This clonotype was observed a few times. The V gene is TRBV2, the J gene TRBJ2-6; 8 positions agree with TRBD2. V was clipped by 4 bases and J by 0 bases; unmatched bases: 14. Germline CDR1 is SNHLY and CDR2 is FYNNEI. The CDR3 is made up of 20 amino acids. The CDR3, as DNA: TGTGCCAGCAGTGGCAGGGTGGCCACTAGCGGCCTCTCTGGGGCCAACGTCCTGACTTTC. It is translated as CASSGRVATSGLSGANVLTF.

V and J are TRBV19 and TRBJ2-1, with D maybe TRBD1 (6 bases). This CDR3 region has 13 residues. Germline V gene sequence: CDR1 LNHDA, CDR2 SQIVND (reference sequence). Deletions cut 4 bases from V and 4 bases from J, with 8 bases between. DNA for the CDR3: TGTGCCAGTAGTACAGGGGTTTACAATGAGCAGTTCTTC. Translating it yields CASSTGVYNEQFF.

This clonotype was recorded many times. The genes are TRBV9 and TRBJ2-1; D ambiguous. In germline, CDR1 is SGDLS, CDR2 YYNGEE. Deletions cut 3 bases from V and 9 bases from J, with 13 bases between. The CDR3 is 13 residues long. The CDR3 sequence is CASSETGVAEQFF. The CDR3 coding sequence is TGTGCCAGCAGCGAGACTGGAGTAGCTGAGCAGTTCTTC.

Comment on this clonotype: Just one base apart from a much larger clone, this may be a read error. This chain uses TRBV7-8 with TRBJ2-3; 10 bases align to TRBD2. The CDR3 has 15 residues. Trimming at V came to 3 bases and at J to 1 base, leaving 1 base not matched to a gene. Germline V gene data show CDR1 as SGHVS and CDR2 as FQNEAQ. CDR3 nucleotide sequence: TGTGCCAGCAGCTTCGGGACTAGCGGCACAGATACGCAGTATTTT. Protein sequence: CASSFGTSGTDTQYF.

In its sample, this clonotype was seen a few times. The rearrangement uses TRBV5-1 and TRBJ1-5, with no clear D. The CDR3 length is 14 residues. The germline V gene has CDR1 SGHRS and CDR2 YFSETQ. V lost 1 base, J lost 4 bases, and 9 bases lay in between. CDR3 sequence (DNA): TGCGCCAGCAGCTTGTTGCCGGGAAATCAGCCCCAGCATTTT. Its protein product is CASSLLPGNQPQHF.

This clonotype was counted many times. The chain combines TRBV12-3 or TRBV12-4 with TRBJ1-2, with 7 bases matching TRBD1. This CDR3 has 17 residues. V gave up 9 bases and J gave up 1 base; unmatched junction bases: 17. CDR3 DNA: TGTGCCAGTTCCTCGCGGTGGACAGGATCAGATAACTATGGCTACACCTTC. Translating gives CASSSRWTGSDNYGYTF.

This clonotype showed up many times. This chain links TRBV5-1 with TRBJ2-1; TRBD1 might be the D (5 bases). CDR3 size: 15 residues. V lost 1 base and J 3 bases, leaving 11 bases between the germline ends. Germline V gives CDR1 SGHRS, CDR2 YFSETQ. The CDR3 sequence is CASSLTGNSYNEQFF. Here the CDR3 DNA reads TGCGCCAGCAGCTTGACAGGTAACAGCTACAATGAGCAGTTCTTC. The full variable domain, completed using reference TRBV5-1 and TRBJ2-1, is KAGVTQTPRYLIKTRGQQVTLSCSPISGHRSVSWYQQTPGQGLQFLFEYFSETQRNKGNFPGRFSGRQFSNSRSEMNVSTLELGDSALYLCASSLTGNSYNEQFFGPGTRLTVL.

The chain employs TRBV4-2 and TRBJ2-3; 16 nucleotides line up with TRBD2. Losses at the gene ends were 3 bases for V and 6 bases for J; bases not matched to a gene: 9. The germline gives CDR1 LGHNA, CDR2 YNFKEQ. The CDR3 totals 18 residues. The CDR3 region has the DNA TGTGCCAGCAGCCACGGGACTAGCGGGGGGGCCATTTACGATACGCAGTATTTT. Protein: CASSHGTSGGAIYDTQYF.

This clonotype was observed at least ten times. The chain has TRBV7-8 and TRBJ1-1, with 7 positions matching TRBD1. CDR1 and CDR2 (germline): SGHVS, FQNEAQ. Losses at the gene ends were 5 bases for V and 4 bases for J; bases not matched to a gene: 10. The CDR3 consists of 15 residues. The CDR3 loop reads CASSGRQGRATEAFF. The DNA for the CDR3 is TGTGCCAGCAGCGGTCGACAGGGTCGGGCCACTGAAGCTTTCTTT.

The sample holds many counts of this clonotype. The J gene is TRBJ1-2, the V gene TRBV6-2 or TRBV6-3; 11 nucleotides align to TRBD1. Germline V CDR1 and CDR2: MNHEY, SVGEGT. Trimming cost V 6 bases and J 1 base; bases outside gene matches: 7. This CDR3 is 16 amino acids long. The CDR3 is CASSGTGTGGNYGYTF. The CDR3 region has the DNA TGTGCCAGCAGCGGGACCGGGACAGGGGGTAACTATGGCTACACCTTC.

This clonotype was seen at least ten times. The chain links TRBV5-1 to TRBJ2-7, with D perhaps matching TRBD2 (6 bases). Germline V gene data show CDR1 as SGHRS and CDR2 as YFSETQ. CDR3 length: 12 amino acids. Trimming removed 3 bases from V and 4 bases from J, with 8 bases in between. CDR3 amino acids: CASSSGTYEQYF. DNA for the CDR3: TGCGCCAGCAGCTCAGGGACTTACGAGCAGTACTTC. Supplemented by reference TRBV5-1 and TRBJ2-7, the full variable domain reads KAGVTQTPRYLIKTRGQQVTLSCSPISGHRSVSWYQQTPGQGLQFLFEYFSETQRNKGNFPGRFSGRQFSNSRSEMNVSTLELGDSALYLCASSSGTYEQYFGPGTRLTVT.

Comment on this clonotype: A junction boundary mismatches the germline segment, possibly from a read error. The gene calls are TRBV28 and TRBJ1-2; D might be TRBD1 (5 bases). There are 14 residues in the CDR3. In germline, CDR1 is MDHEN, CDR2 SYDVKM. The CDR3 sequence: CASNIQGPNYVYTF. The DNA of the CDR3 is TGTGCCAGCAATATCCAGGGCCCTAACTATGTCTACACCTTC.

This clonotype was recorded many times. The rearrangement joins TRBV20-1 to TRBJ1-1; maybe TRBD1 (5 bases). V lost 5 bases to trimming and J lost 7 bases, with 17 bases between them. The CDR3 runs 13 residues. Looked up from germline, CDR1 is DFQATT and CDR2 is SNEGSKA (reference sequence). DNA for the CDR3: TGCAGTGCTGGCCGTAGGGGACCGCTTGAAGCTTTCTTT. Translating it yields CSAGRRGPLEAFF.

This clonotype came up many times. The genes are TRBV5-1 and TRBJ1-1; 8 nucleotides agree with TRBD1. With V trimmed by 0 bases and J by 5 bases, 6 bases remained unmatched. CDR3 length: 15 amino acids. Germline lookup yields CDR1 SGHRS and CDR2 YFSETQ. In nucleotides, the CDR3 is TGCGCCAGCAGCTTGGTGACAGGGGAGAGAACTGAAGCTTTCTTT. It is translated as CASSLVTGERTEAFF.

The J gene is TRBJ2-1, the V gene TRBV2, with TRBD2 matching over 11 bases. Per the germline V gene, CDR1 is SNHLY and CDR2 is FYNNEI. This CDR3 spans 15 amino acids. The V and J ends lost 7 bases and 3 bases, in that order; junction bases with no gene match: 5. The CDR3 protein is CASTRLAGNYNEQFF. Here the CDR3 DNA reads TGTGCCAGCACCCGACTAGCGGGGAACTACAATGAGCAGTTCTTC.

The genes are TRBV6-1 and TRBJ1-1; TRBD1 matches 9 bases. This CDR3 comprises 15 residues. In germline, CDR1 is MNHNS, CDR2 SASEGT. V trimming: 5 bases; J trimming: 5 bases; junction bases outside the gene matches: 9. As DNA, the CDR3 is TGTGCCAGCAGTCCACAGACAGGGGGTGGGACTGAAGCTTTCTTT. Amino acids: CASSPQTGGGTEAFF.

V gene TRBV10-3 combines with J gene TRBJ2-7; 15 bases line up with TRBD2. The V and J ends lost 6 bases and 4 bases, in that order; junction bases with no gene match: 13. The CDR3 sequence is 18 residues long. The germline V gene has CDR1 ENHRY and CDR2 SYGVKD. CDR3 DNA: TGTGCCATCAGCGCTAGTCCCGGGACTAGCGGGGGGAGATACGAGCAGTACTTC. Protein sequence: CAISASPGTSGGRYEQYF.